A single sample is the source of the 10 T cell receptor beta chains below, sequenced in a study of T-cell reconstitution after alpha-beta-depleted transplantation in children. The TCRbeta library was prepared with unique molecular identifiers. TCRdb reprocessed the PCR reads with MiXCR, giving one entry per CDR3 protein. Among roughly 400,000 distinct CDR3 sequences listed, about 20% were seen once. The material was PBMCs from the stem cell graft donor, obtained from the stem cell graft. Source of these receptors: a human donor who donated a stem cell graft to a child with acute myeloid leukemia.

This sequence joins TRBV5-1 and TRBJ2-7; D is unclear. CDR1 is SGHRS and CDR2 is YFSETQ in the germline V gene. The V end was cut by 2 bases, the J end by 0 bases, with 12 bases between. The CDR3 covers 15 residues. The CDR3 region is CASSFTRTNSYEQYF. The CDR3 nucleotides are TGCGCCAGCAGCTTCACCAGGACGAACTCCTACGAGCAGTACTTC.

This clonotype was seen a few times. The rearrangement links TRBV4-1 to TRBJ1-3, with 7 bases aligning to TRBD1. The CDR3 consists of 16 residues. V shed 0 bases and J 2 bases; nucleotides not matched to a gene: 4. CDR1 and CDR2 (germline): MGHRA, YSYEKL. Written as DNA, the CDR3 is TGCGCCAGCAGCCAAGATCCTAGGGGGCCTGGAAACACCATATATTTT. It encodes CASSQDPRGPGNTIYF.

The table lists this clonotype with a few counts. This rearrangement joins TRBV12-3 or TRBV12-4 to TRBJ2-1, with D possibly being TRBD1 or TRBD2 (5 bases each). The ends were cut back, 4 bases at V and 8 bases at J, with 15 bases in the middle. The CDR3 contains 14 residues. The CDR3 reads CASSSGRSPDEQFF. The CDR3 DNA sequence: TGTGCCAGCAGTTCGGGGCGGAGTCCGGATGAGCAGTTCTTC.

The CDR3, as DNA: TGTGCCAGCGCCAGGGGAACTGGGGCCAACGTCCTGACTTTC. This encodes CASARGTGANVLTF. The chain recombines TRBV12-3 or TRBV12-4 with TRBJ2-6, with D perhaps TRBD1 (6 bases). Trimming pared 8 bases from V and 2 bases from J, leaving 10 bases between. The CDR3 length is 14 residues.

This clonotype has only a few counts. This sequence joins TRBV4-2 and TRBJ2-1, with 8 positions matching TRBD2. Per germline, CDR1 LGHNA and CDR2 YNFKEQ. The CDR3 totals 15 residues. The trim removed 3 bases at V and 4 bases at J, leaving 5 bases unmatched. CDR3 loop: CASSQALAEYNEQFF. The DNA for the CDR3 is TGTGCCAGCAGCCAGGCACTAGCGGAGTACAATGAGCAGTTCTTC.

This clonotype was seen more than once but under ten times. The chain uses TRBV11-2 and TRBJ2-1; no firm D call. This CDR3 region has 12 residues. CDR1 and CDR2 (germline): SGHAT, FQNNGV. Trimming cost V 1 base and J 8 bases, with 6 bases left between them. CDR3 sequence reads: CASSLVSHEQFF. The DNA for the CDR3 is TGTGCCAGCAGCTTAGTGTCCCATGAGCAGTTCTTC.

This clonotype was counted at least ten times. The V gene is TRBV12-3 or TRBV12-4, the J gene TRBJ2-2; D unclear. The CDR3 has 15 amino acids. V was cut by 1 base and J by 0 bases, with 6 bases left in between. The CDR3: CASSLDVTNTGELFF. As DNA, the CDR3 is TGTGCCAGCAGTTTAGACGTTACGAACACCGGGGAGCTGTTTTTT.

The chain has TRBV15 and TRBJ2-1, with D uncertain. Trimming pared 0 bases from V and 0 bases from J, leaving 9 bases between. The V gene's germline CDR1 is LNHNV and CDR2 YYDKDF (reference sequence). CDR3 length: 16 residues. CDR3 DNA sequence: TGTGCCACCAGCAGAGATATATCACCCTCCTACAATGAGCAGTTCTTC. Encoded protein: CATSRDISPSYNEQFF.

The table lists this clonotype with many counts. The V gene is TRBV24-1, the J gene TRBJ2-1; 8 bases map to TRBD2. The CDR3 is made up of 17 amino acids. J gave up 2 bases and V 4 bases, and 9 bases lay outside the gene matches. Germline assignment: CDR1 KGHDR and CDR2 SFDVKD. Written as DNA, the CDR3 is TGTGCCACCAGTGACCTAGGGCGGGAGGAGACCTACAATGAGCAGTTCTTC. It yields the protein CATSDLGREETYNEQFF.

This clonotype was recorded only once. The V call is TRBV27, the J call TRBJ1-5, with no clear D. The CDR3 runs to 14 residues. CDR1 MNHEY and CDR2 SMNVEV come from the germline V gene (reference sequence). V dropped 5 bases and J dropped 10 bases, with 18 bases sitting between them. The CDR3 sequence is CASSPRGPGEPQHF. In nucleotides, the CDR3 is TGTGCCAGCAGTCCGCGAGGACCTGGGGAACCCCAGCATTTT.